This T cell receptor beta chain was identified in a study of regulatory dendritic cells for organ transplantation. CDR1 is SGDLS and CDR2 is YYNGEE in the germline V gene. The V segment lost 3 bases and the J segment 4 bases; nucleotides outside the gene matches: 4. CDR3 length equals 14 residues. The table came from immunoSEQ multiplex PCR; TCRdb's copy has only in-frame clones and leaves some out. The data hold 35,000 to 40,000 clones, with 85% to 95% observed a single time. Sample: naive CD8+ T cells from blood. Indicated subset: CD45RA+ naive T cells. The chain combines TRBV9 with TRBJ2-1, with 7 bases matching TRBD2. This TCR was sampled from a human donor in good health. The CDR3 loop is CASSGAGAYNEQFF. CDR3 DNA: TGTGCCAGCAGCGGGGCGGGAGCGTACAATGAGCAGTTCTTC.